Listed below are T cell receptor beta chains from one sample, sequenced in a study of Tregs in tolerant kidney transplant recipients. Produced via immunoSEQ multiplex PCR; TCRdb's table is partial and in-frame only. The sample lists 15,000 to 20,000 clones; about 57% were seen once. No cognate antigen is known for these TCRs. The sample comprised Tregs from blood cultured with allogeneic cells. Receptors originate from a human donor in good health. CDR3s include the opening cysteine and the closing phenylalanine or tryptophan. A D gene is named only where the DNA matches it firmly. Size tells how often a clone was seen (once, few, many) or the class of an expanded clone, and some rows leave it out.

v_gene,abundance,d_gene,j_gene,CDR3nt,CDR3aa
TRBV7-9,once,NA,TRBJ2-4,TGTGCCAGCAGCTTATGGGGCAAAAACATTCAGTACTTC,CASSLWGKNIQYF
TRBV7-9,NA,NA,TRBJ1-2,TGTGCCAGCAGCTTGCAGGGAGTGGATGGCTACACCTTC,CASSLQGVDGYTF
TRBV10-3,many,NA,TRBJ1-2,TGTGCCATCAGTCCGGGGATCTTCGGAGGCTACACCTTC,CAISPGIFGGYTF
TRBV6-5,NA,NA,TRBJ2-5,TGTGCCAGCAGTTACTCGTCGAGTCGGGAGACCCAGTACTTC,CASSYSSSRETQYF
TRBV18,few,TRBD1,TRBJ1-1,TGTGCCAGCTCACCGACAGGGGATGAAGCTTTCTTT,CASSPTGDEAFF
TRBV5-1,NA,NA,TRBJ2-4,TGCGCCAGCACCCGAGGGGGTGGCAGGGACATTCAGTACTTC,CASTRGGGRDIQYF
TRBV21-1,NA,NA,TRBJ2-1,TGTGCCAGCCCCACTAGCGGGAGGGACACGTGGATGTACAATGAGCAGTTCTTC,CASPTSGRDTWMYNEQFF
TRBV5-1,NA,NA,TRBJ2-2,TGCGCCAGCAGCTCCGCGGCTGGGGCTCCCAGCACCGGGGAGCTGTTTTTT,CASSSAAGAPSTGELFF
TRBV5-1,NA,NA,TRBJ1-4,TGCGCCCCCCGGGTACCGGACAGACCGGCAACTAATGAAAAACTGTTTTTT,CAPRVPDRPATNEKLFF
TRBV7-9,medium-sized,NA,TRBJ1-2,TGTGCCAGCCAAGCAACCCTTTATGGCTACACCTTC,CASQATLYGYTF
TRBV19,medium-sized,NA,TRBJ2-1,TGTGCCAGTAGTAAGGTAGGGGGAGTGTATGAGCAGTTCTTC,CASSKVGGVYEQFF
TRBV18,NA,TRBD1,TRBJ2-7,TGTGCCAGCTCTCTAAAGACAGGGGTAATATACGAGCAGTACTTC,CASSLKTGVIYEQYF
TRBV21-1,NA,NA,TRBJ1-2,TGTGCCAGCAGCAAAGACCATTCGGGAACGCAGGGCTACACCTTC,CASSKDHSGTQGYTF
TRBV4-3,NA,NA,TRBJ2-1,TGCGCCAGCAGCCGCCCTGGTTACAATGAGCAGTTCTTC,CASSRPGYNEQFF
TRBV30,few,NA,TRBJ2-7,TGTGCCTGGTCCCGGACCTACGAGCAGTACTTC,CAWSRTYEQYF
TRBV6-5,few,NA,TRBJ1-3,TGTGCCAGCAGTTACTCGATTACTGGAAACACCATATATTTT,CASSYSITGNTIYF
TRBV6-4,NA,NA,TRBJ2-7,TGTGCCAGCAGTTACCGCTTGCTACAGGGAGGCGAGCAGTACTTC,CASSYRLLQGGEQYF
TRBV30,many,NA,TRBJ1-5,TGTGCCTGGAGTGTGAGCCATCTCGGTCAGCCCCAGCATTTT,CAWSVSHLGQPQHF
TRBV18,NA,NA,TRBJ1-2,TGTGCCAGCTCTCCTAAGACAGGCACGAGTGGCTACACCTTC,CASSPKTGTSGYTF
TRBV16,NA,NA,TRBJ2-7,TGTGCCAGCAGCCAAAGGGCAAGCGGCAGCAACGAGCAGTACTTC,CASSQRASGSNEQYF
TRBV5-1,NA,NA,TRBJ2-7,TGCGCCAGCAGCTTTTTCGAAGGGCTCGAGCAGTACTTC,CASSFFEGLEQYF
TRBV28,NA,NA,TRBJ1-1,TGTGCCAGCACCGTGAGTTTCGGCAGAGAAGCTTTCTTT,CASTVSFGREAFF
TRBV6-5,NA,NA,TRBJ1-1,TGTGCCAGCGGCATGACGGTGTCGAGGAACACTGAAGCTTTCTTT,CASGMTVSRNTEAFF
TRBV12-5,NA,NA,TRBJ1-5,TGTGCTAGTGGTCCGGGAATGGAAGGTGCCCAGCCCCAGCATTTT,CASGPGMEGAQPQHF
TRBV5-8,NA,NA,TRBJ1-5,TGTGCCAGCAGCTCCGGGACCCAGGGGCATCAGCCCCAGCATTTT,CASSSGTQGHQPQHF
TRBV5-4,few,NA,TRBJ2-7,TGTGCCAGCAGGGACAGAGACTACGAGCAGTACTTC,CASRDRDYEQYF
TRBV21-1,medium-sized,NA,TRBJ1-4,TGTGCCAGCAGCCCCGGACAGCTCCGGGGGAAACTGTTTTTT,CASSPGQLRGKLFF
TRBV19,NA,NA,TRBJ1-2,TGTGCCAGTAGAATCTGGACGGAAAGCTATGGCTACACCTTC,CASRIWTESYGYTF
TRBV6-5,NA,TRBD2,TRBJ2-3,TGTGCCAGCAGTACTAGCGGAGGGCCCACAGATACGCAGTATTTT,CASSTSGGPTDTQYF
TRBV4-3,medium-sized,TRBD1,TRBJ1-1,TGCGCCAGCAGCCAACAGGGGGCTCGGACTGAAGCTTTCTTT,CASSQQGARTEAFF
TRBV9,NA,NA,TRBJ2-3,TGTGCCAGCAGCGTGGGGCGGAGAGGCTATAATACGCAGTATTTT,CASSVGRRGYNTQYF
TRBV5-4,NA,NA,TRBJ2-1,TGTGCCAGCACCGTACGGAGGGGAAGCTCCTACAATGAGCAGTTCTTC,CASTVRRGSSYNEQFF
TRBV6-5,medium-sized,NA,TRBJ1-5,TGTGCCACCAAAATGGATAGCAATCAGCCCCAGCATTTT,CATKMDSNQPQHF
TRBV9,once,TRBD1,TRBJ2-2,TGTGCCAGCAGCTCCGGGACAGCGAACACCGGGGAGCTGTTTTTT,CASSSGTANTGELFF
TRBV7-2,NA,TRBD1,TRBJ1-4,TGTGCCAGGGGATCTAGGGGGCCAAAACTGTTTTTT,CARGSRGPKLFF
TRBV13,NA,NA,TRBJ2-5,TGTGCCAGCAGCTTAGGACTAGCCCCAGGTGGGGCCCAGTACTTC,CASSLGLAPGGAQYF
TRBV2,NA,TRBD2,TRBJ2-7,TGTGCCAGCAGCTCCCGACTAGCGGGGGGCTCCTACGAGCAGTACTTC,CASSSRLAGGSYEQYF
TRBV7-2,NA,NA,TRBJ2-1,TGTGCCAGCAGCTTAAGAAGCTCCTACAATGAGCAGTTCTTC,CASSLRSSYNEQFF
TRBV5-1,NA,NA,TRBJ2-7,TGCGCCAGCAGCTTAGGCGGGATGATCTACGAGCAGTACTTC,CASSLGGMIYEQYF
TRBV6-1,NA,TRBD1,TRBJ1-2,TGTGCCAGCAGCACAGGGGGTAACTATGGCTACACCTTC,CASSTGGNYGYTF
TRBV7-2,NA,TRBD2,TRBJ2-3,TGTGCCAGCAGGGCTGGAAGCGGGAGGTTAGGCACAGATACGCAGTATTTT,CASRAGSGRLGTDTQYF
TRBV18,NA,NA,TRBJ1-2,TGTGCCAGCTCTCCACCGGGACCGAACTATGGCTACACCTTC,CASSPPGPNYGYTF
TRBV5-1,large,TRBD1,TRBJ1-5,TGCGCCAGCAGCTTGCAACAGGGGGATCAGCCCCAGCATTTT,CASSLQQGDQPQHF
TRBV15,NA,NA,TRBJ1-4,TGTGCCACCAGCAGAGAACAGATTCGGGAAAAACTGTTTTTT,CATSREQIREKLFF
TRBV7-6,NA,NA,TRBJ1-3,TGTGCCAGCAGCTTAGGGGAGACGTCTGGAAACACCATATATTTT,CASSLGETSGNTIYF
TRBV29-1,few,NA,TRBJ1-1,TGCAGCGGGGGTTGGGGCGCCAAAAACACTGAAGCTTTCTTT,CSGGWGAKNTEAFF
TRBV7-2,NA,TRBD2,TRBJ2-3,TGTGCCAGCAGGTATGCGGGAGCCGGCACAGATACGCAGTATTTT,CASRYAGAGTDTQYF
TRBV30,few,NA,TRBJ1-1,TGTGCCTGGGCGCCGTTGGACACTGAAGCTTTCTTT,CAWAPLDTEAFF
TRBV5-5,NA,NA,TRBJ2-7,TGTGCCAGCAGCTTGCGGGGGACCGACTACGAGCAGTACTTC,CASSLRGTDYEQYF
TRBV5-1,few,NA,TRBJ1-4,TGCGCCAGCAGGTCGGATTTGGGCCGTGAAAAACTGTTTTTT,CASRSDLGREKLFF
TRBV27,NA,NA,TRBJ2-5,TGTGCCAGCAAGCCGTTCGGGCGGGGGCAAAAGCCCAAGACCCAGTACTTC,CASKPFGRGQKPKTQYF
TRBV7-2,NA,NA,TRBJ2-1,TGTGCCAGCAGCTTAGCGCGACTGGGGGGTCTTGAGCAGTTCTTC,CASSLARLGGLEQFF
TRBV7-2,NA,NA,TRBJ2-5,TGTGCCAGCAGCTGGGGGGGCCGGTTAGGAGAGACCCAGTACTTC,CASSWGGRLGETQYF
TRBV7-9,NA,NA,TRBJ1-2,TGTGCCAGCAGCCCCCTTAGGGAGGTACGGGAAGGCTACACCTTC,CASSPLREVREGYTF
TRBV7-8,once,NA,TRBJ2-7,TGTGCCAGCAGCGGGTCGGGGGTCGAGCAGTACTTC,CASSGSGVEQYF